The TCR beta chain under discussion was sequenced for a study of blood T cell repertoires in COVID-19. Study-level background: Acute and convalescent COVID-19 specimens originated in the United States, Italy and Spain. The analysed material was cDNA or gDNA that came from T cells, B-cell-depleted T cells, or PBMCs.

This clone was counted once. As originally analysed: By means of reference gene primer amplification, nucleated cell counts were estimated. The data were produced by immunoSEQ multiplex PCR, yet TCRdb's version contains in-frame clones alone and is incomplete. That table supplies the V and J calls and clone size; D and trimming were determined from the DNA. This table has about 150,000 clones, around 83% appearing once. Germline-derived CDR1 and CDR2 are SGHNT and YYREEE (reference sequence). After removal of 10 bases from V and 5 bases from J, the junction contained 13 bases not matched to a gene. CDR3 length equals 14 residues.

Sequencing was carried out using peripheral blood. The TCR comes from a woman aged 60-75 years with acute or convalescent COVID-19. The rearrangement joins TRBV5-4 to TRBJ1-1; 8 positions agree with TRBD1. The CDR3 DNA reads TGTGCCGGAATCCGACAGGGGAGGTATACTGAAGCTTTCTTT. This translates into CAGIRQGRYTEAFF.